This paragraph covers one T cell receptor (beta chain) sequence. This likely reflects a read error, since a far larger clone is one base away. Described time point: after trial treatment. Documented treatment: LDRT plus nivolumab, ipilimumab, low-dose cyclophosphamide and aspirin (RACIN trial). The sample comes from a study of low-dose radiotherapy and immunotherapy resistance in tumors. Priming of first-strand cDNA relied on TRAV- and TRBV-specific primers (covering alpha and beta chains). Amplification, which lasted 20 PCR cycles, used a constant-region primer and V-primer adapter to amplify TCRs. TCRdb recomputed calls from the reads with MiXCR, one row per CDR3 protein. The table has about 35,000 distinct CDR3 sequences, roughly 20% seen once. The CDR3 is 15 residues long. With 5 bases clipped from V and 7 bases from J, the junction kept 14 bases outside the gene matches. Germline CDR1 and CDR2: SGHAT and FQNNGV.

The sequence was obtained from a female donor with ovarian cancer. V usage is TRBV11-2 and J usage is TRBJ2-7; 7 positions agree with TRBD2. This sample comprised PBMCs, obtained after low-dose radiotherapy plus immunotherapy. For the CDR3, the DNA is TGTGCCAGCAGCCCAGGGACTGGGGGGGGGAATGAGCAGTACTTC. Protein sequence: CASSPGTGGGNEQYF.